The 24 T cell receptor beta chains below all came from one sample that was sequenced in a study of blood T cell repertoires in COVID-19. Profiled with immunoSEQ multiplex PCR; TCRdb holds only in-frame clones, not every one. The sample carries over 250,000 clones, over 75% recorded once. The sequenced material came from PBMCs or T cells enriched from blood (not recorded which). These receptors all come from a woman under 30 who had recovered from COVID-19.

In DNA, the CDR3 is TGTGCCAGCAGGAGCCTGGGAGACACCGGGGAGCTGTTTTTT. Translation gives CASRSLGDTGELFF. This chain links TRBV27 with TRBJ2-2, with D maybe TRBD2 (5 bases). V gave up 6 bases and J gave up 3 bases, with 11 bases separating them. Germline V gives CDR1 MNHEY, CDR2 SMNVEV (reference sequence). This CDR3 spans 14 amino acids.

The chain uses TRBV12-3 or TRBV12-4 and TRBJ2-5, with D possibly matching TRBD2 (6 bases). This CDR3 is 12 amino acids long. V lost 10 bases to trimming and J lost 5 bases, with 14 bases between them. The CDR3 region has the DNA TGTGCCACAGGAGGGGATCGGGAGACCCAGTACTTC. It encodes CATGGDRETQYF.

This rearrangement joins TRBV28 to TRBJ1-3; D gene uncertain. The ends were cut back, 6 bases at V and 5 bases at J, with 20 bases in the middle. The CDR3 covers 16 residues. Germline V gene data show CDR1 as MDHEN and CDR2 as SYDVKM. The CDR3 DNA reads as TGTGCCAGCAGCGTTTCGGGAGCCACGGCTCGAAACACCATATATTTT. Its translation: CASSVSGATARNTIYF.

The V call is TRBV5-4, the J call TRBJ1-1, with D unresolved. This CDR3 comprises 15 residues. V was cut by 5 bases and J by 0 bases, with 14 bases left in between. Germline values: CDR1 SGHNT, CDR2 YYREEE (reference sequence). The CDR3 DNA reads TGTGCCAGCAGTTCAACGCAGACTCTGAACACTGAAGCTTTCTTT. It specifies CASSSTQTLNTEAFF.

The chain has TRBV6-5 and TRBJ1-4, with 9 bases aligning to TRBD1. The junction had 0 bases not matched to a gene; V was cut back by 5 bases and J by 2 bases. Germline V gene lookup returns CDR1 MNHEY and CDR2 SVGAGI. The CDR3 totals 14 residues. CDR3 sequence (DNA): TGTGCCAGCAGTACAGGGGGCACTAATGAAAAACTGTTTTTT. Protein sequence: CASSTGGTNEKLFF.

The CDR3 nucleotides are TGCGCCAGCAGCACCCAGGGGGTGAACACTGAAGCTTTCTTT. Translated: CASSTQGVNTEAFF. The chain uses TRBV5-1 and TRBJ1-1; 7 positions match TRBD1. Germline-derived CDR1 and CDR2 are SGHRS and YFSETQ. The CDR3 extends over 14 amino acids. Trimming cost V 4 bases and J 0 bases; bases outside gene matches: 3.

The V gene is TRBV5-1, the J gene TRBJ1-6; the D gene is possibly TRBD1 (6 bases). The CDR3 is 15 amino acids. V was shortened by 4 bases and J by 8 bases, with 16 bases between the two germline ends. The germline gives CDR1 SGHRS, CDR2 YFSETQ. The DNA of the CDR3 is TGCGCCAGCAGCGGCTATCCTGAGGGGGATTCACCCCTCCACTTT. This encodes CASSGYPEGDSPLHF.

The V and J genes are TRBV4-2 and TRBJ2-1, with 13 bases lining up with TRBD2. V trimming: 8 bases; J trimming: 3 bases; junction bases outside the gene matches: 7. The CDR3 length is 16 residues. Per germline, CDR1 LGHNA and CDR2 YNFKEQ. The CDR3 loop reads CASGMTSGGLYNEQFF. CDR3 DNA: TGTGCCAGCGGAATGACTAGCGGGGGGCTCTACAATGAGCAGTTCTTC.

The chain joins TRBV19 to TRBJ1-6; 9 bases are a match to TRBD1. With V trimmed by 6 bases and J by 7 bases, 4 bases remained unmatched. Germline V gene data show CDR1 as LNHDA and CDR2 as SQIVND (reference sequence). The length of the CDR3 is 14 residues. The CDR3 nucleotides read TGTGCCAGTAGCACCGGGACAGGGAATTCACCCCTCCACTTT. Translating gives CASSTGTGNSPLHF.

The chain couples TRBV6-5 to TRBJ2-7, with D tentatively TRBD1 (7 bases). Germline CDR1 reads MNHEY; CDR2 reads SVGAGI. There are 15 residues in the CDR3. V was trimmed by 5 bases and J by 2 bases, leaving 16 bases between them. The CDR3 DNA is TGTGCCAGCAGTCGCGGGACAGTGGGGACCTACGAGCAGTACTTC. Its translation: CASSRGTVGTYEQYF.

The chain combines TRBV5-5 with TRBJ2-1, with a weak D call TRBD1 (6 bases). V was clipped by 0 bases and J by 8 bases, with 9 bases between them. The CDR3 totals 13 residues. Germline-derived CDR1 and CDR2 are SGHKS and YYEKEE (reference sequence). Here the CDR3 DNA reads TGTGCCAGCAGCTTGGGGTGGACAGATGAGCAGTTCTTC. It yields the protein CASSLGWTDEQFF.

J is TRBJ1-1 and V is TRBV28; D is unresolved. V was clipped by 8 bases and J by 2 bases, with 12 bases between them. This CDR3 has 13 amino acids. Germline V gene sequence: CDR1 MDHEN, CDR2 SYDVKM. CDR3 amino acids: CASQVPVNTEAFF. In DNA, the CDR3 is TGTGCCAGCCAGGTCCCCGTAAACACTGAAGCTTTCTTT.

The rearrangement links TRBV5-1 to TRBJ2-5; 8 nucleotides agree with TRBD1. The CDR3 length is 13 residues. Germline V gives CDR1 SGHRS, CDR2 YFSETQ. With 4 bases clipped from V and 11 bases from J, the junction kept 10 bases outside the gene matches. The CDR3 spells CASSPTPTGAQYF. The CDR3, as DNA: TGCGCCAGCAGCCCCACCCCGACAGGGGCTCAGTACTTC.

J is TRBJ1-2 and V is TRBV15, with 10 bases that match TRBD1. From germline, CDR1 is LNHNV and CDR2 YYDKDF (reference sequence). Trimming at V came to 3 bases and at J to 7 bases, leaving 5 bases not matched to a gene. The CDR3 contains 14 residues. The CDR3 loop is CATSRGTGVFGYTF. The CDR3 coding sequence is TGTGCCACCAGCAGGGGGACAGGGGTTTTTGGCTACACCTTC.

This chain connects TRBV6-1 to TRBJ1-6; 7 bases align to TRBD1. CDR1 is MNHNS and CDR2 is SASEGT in the germline V gene. V dropped 1 base and J dropped 8; count of bases not matched to a gene: 8. CDR3 length: 16 residues. The CDR3 DNA follows: TGTGCCAGCAGTGAAGAGGGGGCAGGGGATTATTCACCCCTCCACTTT. It encodes CASSEEGAGDYSPLHF.

The chain uses TRBV5-1 and TRBJ2-3; D gene uncertain. The germline CDR1 and CDR2 sequences are SGHRS and YFSETQ. This CDR3 comprises 14 residues. Deletions cut 3 bases from V and 0 bases from J, with 8 bases between. The CDR3 loop reads CASSSTTSTDTQYF. The CDR3, as DNA: TGCGCCAGCAGCTCCACTACTAGCACAGATACGCAGTATTTT. The full variable domain, in which reference TRBV5-1 and TRBJ2-3 provide the parts outside the CDR3, is KAGVTQTPRYLIKTRGQQVTLSCSPISGHRSVSWYQQTPGQGLQFLFEYFSETQRNKGNFPGRFSGRQFSNSRSEMNVSTLELGDSALYLCASSSTTSTDTQYFGPGTRLTVL.

V is TRBV28 and J is TRBJ1-4, with TRBD1 matching 9 bases. Germline CDR1 reads MDHEN; CDR2 reads SYDVKM. Trimming at V came to 6 bases and at J to 7 bases, leaving 9 bases not matched to a gene. This CDR3 is built from 15 residues. The CDR3 region has the DNA TGTGCCAGCAGACGGCCGACAGGGGGTAGTGAAAAACTGTTTTTT. Translation: CASRRPTGGSEKLFF. Full variable domain (outside the CDR3, taken from reference TRBV28 and TRBJ1-4): DVKVTQSSRYLVKRTGEKVFLECVQDMDHENMFWYRQDPGLGLRLIYFSYDVKMKEKGDIPEGYSVSREKKERFSLILESASTNQTSMYLCASRRPTGGSEKLFFGSGTQLSVL.

The genes are TRBV6-1 and TRBJ1-1, with D possibly TRBD1 on 5 matching bases. From germline, CDR1 is MNHNS and CDR2 SASEGT. CDR3 length: 13 residues. Trimming took 2 bases from V and 10 from J, leaving 14 bases between them. The CDR3 DNA follows: TGTGCCAGCAGTGAATTTTGGGGCGCTGGAGCTTTCTTT. It codes for CASSEFWGAGAFF.

The V call is TRBV7-9, the J call TRBJ1-2, with 7 bases that match TRBD1. The CDR3 runs 14 residues. J was trimmed by 6 bases and V by 5 bases; bases with no gene match: 9. CDR1 is SEHNR, CDR2 FQNEAQ, per germline (reference sequence). The CDR3 coding sequence is TGTGCCAGCAGCGCTAGACAGGGAGGAAATGGCTACACCTTC. Protein: CASSARQGGNGYTF.

The chain combines TRBV6-5 with TRBJ2-1; D possibly corresponds to TRBD1 (6 bases). The V end was cut by 5 bases, the J end by 3 bases, with 14 bases between. This CDR3 comprises 15 residues. Germline CDR1 is MNHEY and CDR2 is SVGAGI. The CDR3 region is CASSQGPPIYNEQFF. The CDR3 DNA reads TGTGCCAGCAGTCAGGGGCCTCCGATCTACAATGAGCAGTTCTTC.

This clone was counted a single time. V gene TRBV6-1 combines with J gene TRBJ1-2, with TRBD1 matching 9 bases. The germline V gene encodes CDR1 MNHNS and CDR2 SASEGT. J lost 1 base, V lost 4 bases, and 13 bases had no gene match. CDR3 length: 18 amino acids. The CDR3: CASSGLFQGTGINYGYTF. CDR3 in DNA: TGTGCCAGCAGTGGTCTCTTTCAAGGGACAGGGATTAACTATGGCTACACCTTC.

This clone was seen only once. This sequence joins TRBV28 and TRBJ2-3, with 8 bases that match TRBD2. J was trimmed by 12 bases and V by 4 bases; bases with no gene match: 6. This CDR3 spans 12 amino acids. The germline V gene encodes CDR1 MDHEN and CDR2 SYDVKM. The CDR3 DNA reads TGTGCCAGCAGTTCGGGGGGGACTAATCAGTATTTT. It translates to CASSSGGTNQYF.

The chain carries TRBV2 and TRBJ2-2; D remains unclear. V was pared by 0 bases and J by 4 bases, with 15 bases between. Germline CDR1 and CDR2: SNHLY and FYNNEI. This CDR3 spans 17 amino acids. The DNA for the CDR3 is TGTGCCAGCAGTGAAGCGGTGGAGAGAGATTCCACCGGGGAGCTGTTTTTT. It yields the protein CASSEAVERDSTGELFF.

The rearrangement joins TRBV4-2 to TRBJ2-1, with 13 positions matching TRBD2. In germline, CDR1 is LGHNA, CDR2 YNFKEQ. CDR3 length: 16 residues. The V gene end was trimmed by 0 bases and the J gene end by 7 bases; junction bases not matched to a gene: 3. The CDR3, as DNA: TGTGCCAGCAGCCAAGAGGCGACTAGCGGGGGGAATGAGCAGTTCTTC. Its translation: CASSQEATSGGNEQFF.